These T cell receptor beta chains were read from a single sample in a study of CD8 T cells in ankylosing spondylitis. TCRdb processed the 5' RACE reads anew with MiXCR; each CDR3 protein has one entry. This table holds 200,000 to 300,000 distinct CDR3 sequences, 8.6% found once. The specimen sequenced was blood, either unsorted or a sorted T cell fraction (not recorded which). Receptor source: a male donor with ankylosing spondylitis or in good health (not recorded which). The CDR3 runs from the conserved cysteine through the conserved F or W. Fields, in order: CDR3 DNA, CDR3 protein, clone size, V gene, J gene, D gene. The D gene is left open where the match is weak. Size is stated for part of the rows, as once, few or many counts, or as a class when the clone is expanded.

CDR3nt: TGTGCCAGCAGTTTCCCCGGGACACCACGAGGAGATAGCAATCAGCCCCAGCATTTT
CDR3aa: CASSFPGTPRGDSNQPQHF
abundance: few
v_gene: TRBV6-5
j_gene: TRBJ1-5
d_gene: .

CDR3nt: TGTGCCAGCAGCTTATTGGGACTTCAGAACACCGGGGAGCTGTTTTTT
CDR3aa: CASSLLGLQNTGELFF
abundance: .
v_gene: TRBV7-2
j_gene: TRBJ2-2
d_gene: .

CDR3nt: TGTGCCAGCAGTGAGCCCCGGAGGGCAGATACGCAGTATTTT
CDR3aa: CASSEPRRADTQYF
abundance: many
v_gene: TRBV2
j_gene: TRBJ2-3
d_gene: .

CDR3nt: TGCAGCGTTGGGGACACTGGAAACACCATATATTTT
CDR3aa: CSVGDTGNTIYF
abundance: many
v_gene: TRBV29-1
j_gene: TRBJ1-3
d_gene: .

CDR3nt: TGTGCCAGCAGCTATAGTGGCAGGGAAGCTTTCTTT
CDR3aa: CASSYSGREAFF
abundance: many
v_gene: TRBV7-9
j_gene: TRBJ1-1
d_gene: .

CDR3nt: TGTGCCAGCAGCACGCTCCGGGACAGGGATATTTCTGGGGCCAACGTCCTGACTTTC
CDR3aa: CASSTLRDRDISGANVLTF
abundance: many
v_gene: TRBV7-9
j_gene: TRBJ2-6
d_gene: TRBD1

CDR3nt: TGTGCCAGCAGCTCCAGGGGCGGGATCACGTTCGAAGAGACCCAGTACTTC
CDR3aa: CASSSRGGITFEETQYF
abundance: .
v_gene: TRBV7-2
j_gene: TRBJ2-5
d_gene: .

CDR3nt: TGTGCCAGCAGCTTCGGGAGGGCCTCATACACTGAAGCTTTCTTT
CDR3aa: CASSFGRASYTEAFF
abundance: .
v_gene: TRBV7-9
j_gene: TRBJ1-1
d_gene: .

CDR3nt: TGCAGTGCTAGTGAGCGGGACAACGACAGGACCGATACGCAGTATTTT
CDR3aa: CSASERDNDRTDTQYF
abundance: many
v_gene: TRBV20-1
j_gene: TRBJ2-3
d_gene: .

CDR3nt: TGCAGCGCCCCAAGCGGAAGTGAGACCCAGTACTTC
CDR3aa: CSAPSGSETQYF
abundance: many
v_gene: TRBV29-1
j_gene: TRBJ2-5
d_gene: .

CDR3nt: TGTGCCATCAGTGTCGGGGGAAATATGAACACTGAAGCTTTCTTT
CDR3aa: CAISVGGNMNTEAFF
abundance: many
v_gene: TRBV10-3
j_gene: TRBJ1-1
d_gene: .

CDR3nt: TGTGCCAGCAGCGTAGAGTGGGGTAACGCTGAAGCTTTCTTT
CDR3aa: CASSVEWGNAEAFF
abundance: .
v_gene: TRBV9
j_gene: TRBJ1-1
d_gene: .

CDR3nt: TGCAGCGTTAGCACGGTTCATGGCTACACCTTC
CDR3aa: CSVSTVHGYTF
abundance: many
v_gene: TRBV29-1
j_gene: TRBJ1-2
d_gene: .

CDR3nt: TGTGCCAGCAGTTTGTATCCAGGGGGCCGGTCCGGGGAGCTGTTTTTT
CDR3aa: CASSLYPGGRSGELFF
abundance: many
v_gene: TRBV12-3/TRBV12-4
j_gene: TRBJ2-2
d_gene: TRBD1

CDR3nt: TGTGCCAGCAGCTTAGAAGGCGGAAGCAGCTACGAGCAGTACTTC
CDR3aa: CASSLEGGSSYEQYF
abundance: many
v_gene: TRBV7-2
j_gene: TRBJ2-7
d_gene: .

CDR3nt: TGTGCCAGCAGCCCCATCGGGGAGACAGATACGCAGTATTTT
CDR3aa: CASSPIGETDTQYF
abundance: many
v_gene: TRBV16
j_gene: TRBJ2-3
d_gene: .

CDR3nt: TGCAGTGCGATTGATTTCCGGGACATCAACGACGAGCAGTACTTC
CDR3aa: CSAIDFRDINDEQYF
abundance: many
v_gene: TRBV20-1
j_gene: TRBJ2-7
d_gene: .

CDR3nt: TGTGCCAGCAGCTTAGTAGAAGGGGGACCGAACACTGAAGCTTTCTTT
CDR3aa: CASSLVEGGPNTEAFF
abundance: many
v_gene: TRBV7-9
j_gene: TRBJ1-1
d_gene: .

CDR3nt: TGCGCCAGCAGCCAAGATTACAGGAACCCCTCCTACGAGCAGTACTTC
CDR3aa: CASSQDYRNPSYEQYF
abundance: many
v_gene: TRBV4-3
j_gene: TRBJ2-7
d_gene: .

CDR3nt: TGCGCCAGCCCACTAAGGGGGAGGGCGCGCACTGAAGCTTTCTTT
CDR3aa: CASPLRGRARTEAFF
abundance: many
v_gene: TRBV5-1
j_gene: TRBJ1-1
d_gene: .

CDR3nt: TGCAGTGCCCCCTTGGACAGCTTCTATGGCTACACCTTC
CDR3aa: CSAPLDSFYGYTF
abundance: many
v_gene: TRBV20-1
j_gene: TRBJ1-2
d_gene: .

CDR3nt: TGTGCCAGTAGTGGGGGAATAGATACGCAGTATTTT
CDR3aa: CASSGGIDTQYF
abundance: .
v_gene: TRBV19
j_gene: TRBJ2-3
d_gene: .

CDR3nt: TGCGCCAGCAGCTTGGCGGGGACAGTAGGATACGAGCAGTTCTTC
CDR3aa: CASSLAGTVGYEQFF
abundance: .
v_gene: TRBV5-1
j_gene: TRBJ2-1
d_gene: TRBD1

CDR3nt: TGCAGTGCTAGTACAACAATGAACACTGAAGCTTTCTTT
CDR3aa: CSASTTMNTEAFF
abundance: many
v_gene: TRBV20-1
j_gene: TRBJ1-1
d_gene: .